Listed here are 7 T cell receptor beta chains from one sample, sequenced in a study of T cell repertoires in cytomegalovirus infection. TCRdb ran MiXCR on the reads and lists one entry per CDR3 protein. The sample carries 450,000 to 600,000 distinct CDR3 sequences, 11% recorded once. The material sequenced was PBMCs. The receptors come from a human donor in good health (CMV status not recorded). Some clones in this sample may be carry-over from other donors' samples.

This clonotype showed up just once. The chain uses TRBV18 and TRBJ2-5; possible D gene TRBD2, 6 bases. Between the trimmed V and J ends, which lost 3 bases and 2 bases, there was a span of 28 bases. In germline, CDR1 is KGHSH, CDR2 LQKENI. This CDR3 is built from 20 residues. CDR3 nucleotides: TGTGCCAGCTCACCCCCCATGGGGGGATCGAGTGAGTACCAGCAAGAGACCCAGTACTTC. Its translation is CASSPPMGGSSEYQQETQYF.

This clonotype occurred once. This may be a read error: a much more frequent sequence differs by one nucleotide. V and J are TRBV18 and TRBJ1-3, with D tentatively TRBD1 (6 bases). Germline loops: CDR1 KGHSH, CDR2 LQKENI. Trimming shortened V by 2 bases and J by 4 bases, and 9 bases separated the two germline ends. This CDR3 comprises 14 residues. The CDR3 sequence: CASSPAGEGNTIYF. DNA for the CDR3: TGTGCCAGCTCACCAGCAGGGGAAGGAAACACCATATATTTT. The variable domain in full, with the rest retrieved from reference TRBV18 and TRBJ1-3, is NAGVMQNPRHLVRRRGQEARLRCSPMKGHSHVYWYRQLPEEGLKFMVYLQKENIIDESGMPKERFSAEFPKEGPSILRIQQVVRGDSAAYFCASSPAGEGNTIYFGEGSWLTVV.

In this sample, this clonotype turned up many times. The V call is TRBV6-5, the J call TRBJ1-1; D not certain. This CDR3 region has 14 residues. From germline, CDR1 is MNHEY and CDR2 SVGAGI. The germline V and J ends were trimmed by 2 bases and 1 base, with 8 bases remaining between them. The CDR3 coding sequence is TGTGCCAGCAGTTACAACAGCGAGAACACTGAAGCTTTCTTT. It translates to CASSYNSENTEAFF.

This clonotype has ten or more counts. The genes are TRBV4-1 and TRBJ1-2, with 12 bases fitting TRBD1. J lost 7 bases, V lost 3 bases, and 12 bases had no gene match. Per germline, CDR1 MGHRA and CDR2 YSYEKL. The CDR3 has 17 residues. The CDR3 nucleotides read TGCGCCAGCAGCCAGGCTGGGACAGGGGGCTCTCTTGGTGGCTACACCTTC. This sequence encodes CASSQAGTGGSLGGYTF.

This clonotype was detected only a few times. CDR3 bases: TGTGCCAGCAGTTACGGACAGGCTCCTTCACCCCTCCACTTT. It translates to CASSYGQAPSPLHF. The chain combines TRBV6-2 or TRBV6-3 with TRBJ1-6; 7 bases match TRBD1. Germline loops: CDR1 MNHEY, CDR2 SVGEGT. The V and J ends lost 2 bases and 9 bases, in that order; junction bases with no gene match: 4. The CDR3 runs to 14 residues.

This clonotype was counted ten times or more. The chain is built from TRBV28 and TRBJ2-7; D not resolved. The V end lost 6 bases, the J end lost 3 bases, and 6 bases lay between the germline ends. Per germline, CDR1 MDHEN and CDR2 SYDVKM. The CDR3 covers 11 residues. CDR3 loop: CASSRVYEQYF. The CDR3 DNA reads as TGTGCCAGCAGCCGGGTCTACGAGCAGTACTTC.

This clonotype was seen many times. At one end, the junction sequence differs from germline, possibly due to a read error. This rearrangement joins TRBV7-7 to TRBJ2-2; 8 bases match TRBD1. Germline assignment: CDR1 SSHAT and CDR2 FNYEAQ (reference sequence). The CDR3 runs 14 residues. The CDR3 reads CASSLGQATGELFF. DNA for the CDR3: TGTGCTAGCAGCTTGGGACAGGCCACCGGGGAGCTGTTTTTT.